Shown below are 17 T cell receptor beta chains from a single sample sequenced in a study of blood T cell repertoires in COVID-19. The assay was immunoSEQ multiplex PCR, and TCRdb's table has in-frame clones only and misses some. The repertoire has about 210,000 clones, roughly 89% of them found once; the top ten carry 3.2%. Sample: PBMCs or T cells enriched from blood (not recorded which). Every receptor here comes from a woman aged 30 to 39 who had been exposed to COVID-19.

This clone was seen once. V gene TRBV9 combines with J gene TRBJ2-3; 7 nucleotides match TRBD1. V lost 0 bases, J lost 5 bases, and 12 bases stayed unmatched. The CDR3 contains 17 residues. Per the germline V gene, CDR1 is SGDLS and CDR2 is YYNGEE. This CDR3 is CASSVGPLGGAQDTQYF. CDR3 sequence (DNA): TGTGCCAGCAGCGTAGGGCCTTTAGGGGGCGCTCAAGATACGCAGTATTTT. Based on the CDR3 plus reference TRBV9 and TRBJ2-3, the full variable domain is DSGVTQTPKHLITATGQRVTLRCSPRSGDLSVYWYQQSLDQGLQFLIQYYNGEERAKGNILERFSAQQFPDLHSELNLSSLELGDSALYFCASSVGPLGGAQDTQYFGPGTRLTVL.

J is TRBJ1-1 and V is TRBV6-2 or TRBV6-3; 8 bases are a match to TRBD1. Unmatched junction bases numbered 12, after V lost 6 bases and J lost 6 bases. The CDR3 loop spans 15 amino acids. Germline CDR1 reads MNHEY; CDR2 reads SVGEGT. CDR3 DNA sequence: TGTGCCAGCAGCAAAACCGGGACAGGCAATCCTGAAGCTTTCTTT. This encodes CASSKTGTGNPEAFF.

CDR3 loop: CASSPEGAGYNEQFF. The DNA for the CDR3 is TGTGCCAGCAGTCCAGAGGGCGCGGGATACAATGAGCAGTTCTTC. The chain couples TRBV27 to TRBJ2-1, with D perhaps matching TRBD2 (6 bases). Germline CDR1 and CDR2: MNHEY and SMNVEV (reference sequence). The ends were cut back, 5 bases at V and 4 bases at J, with 15 bases in the middle. The CDR3 totals 15 residues.

The CDR3 nucleotides read TGTGCCAGCAGCCACTCTAGCGGGGGGGATGAGACCCAGTACTTC. The encoded protein is CASSHSSGGDETQYF. The chain is built from TRBV13 and TRBJ2-5; 12 bases match TRBD2. CDR1 and CDR2 (germline): PRHDT, FYEKMQ (reference sequence). This CDR3 region has 15 residues. V gave up 5 bases and J gave up 5 bases; unmatched junction bases: 6.

CDR3 nucleotides: TGTGCCAGCACATTTGACACCTACAATGAGCAGTTCTTC. Amino acid sequence: CASTFDTYNEQFF. The J gene is TRBJ2-1, the V gene TRBV7-8; D remains unclear. This CDR3 comprises 13 residues. The V end was cut by 7 bases, the J end by 2 bases, with 9 bases between. Germline assignment: CDR1 SGHVS and CDR2 FQNEAQ.

The chain is built from TRBV6-5 and TRBJ1-4; a possible D gene is TRBD1 (6 bases). This CDR3 is built from 15 residues. Germline V gene sequence: CDR1 MNHEY, CDR2 SVGAGI. The V end lost 6 bases, the J end lost 6 bases, and 17 bases lay between the germline ends. This CDR3 is CASRQQGLQHEKLFF. The CDR3 DNA follows: TGTGCCAGCAGGCAACAGGGCCTACAACATGAAAAACTGTTTTTT.

V is TRBV5-8 and J is TRBJ1-2; D might be TRBD1 (5 bases). Looked up from germline, CDR1 is SGHTS and CDR2 is YDEGEE. V lost 3 bases, J lost 4 bases, and 16 bases lay in between. The CDR3 is made up of 15 amino acids. The CDR3 DNA follows: TGTGCCAGCAGCTCCCGAGGACAATTGGGCTATGGCTACACCTTC. Translated, it gives CASSSRGQLGYGYTF.

The rearrangement uses TRBV6-5 and TRBJ1-4; D not certain. The V gene's germline CDR1 is MNHEY and CDR2 SVGAGI. V was pared by 0 bases and J by 3 bases, with 8 bases between. The CDR3 runs to 15 residues. For the CDR3, the DNA is TGTGCCAGCAGTTACTCAAACGGAGCTAATGAAAAACTGTTTTTT. It encodes CASSYSNGANEKLFF.

The chain has TRBV7-9 and TRBJ1-2; D perhaps matches TRBD1 (6 bases). Germline CDR1 and CDR2: SEHNR and FQNEAQ (reference sequence). V gave up 4 bases and J gave up 4 bases, with 16 bases separating them. This CDR3 contains 15 residues. This CDR3 reads CASSSGQFPGYGYTF. Here the CDR3 DNA reads TGTGCCAGCAGCTCTGGACAGTTCCCAGGCTATGGCTACACCTTC.

The J gene is TRBJ1-2, the V gene TRBV19; TRBD1 aligns across 7 bases. Germline V gene sequence: CDR1 LNHDA, CDR2 SQIVND (reference sequence). The CDR3 totals 15 residues. The trim removed 5 bases at V and 0 bases at J, leaving 6 bases unmatched. CDR3 region: CASSARQGPNYGYTF. CDR3 nucleotide sequence: TGTGCCAGTAGTGCCCGACAGGGTCCTAACTATGGCTACACCTTC.

The V and J genes are TRBV7-2 and TRBJ1-3, with 9 bases lining up with TRBD1. Per germline, CDR1 SGHTA and CDR2 FQGNSA. The CDR3 has 16 amino acids. The V segment lost 3 bases and the J segment 0 bases; nucleotides outside the gene matches: 3. The CDR3 DNA follows: TGTGCCAGCAGCTTGGGACAGGGCTTCTCTGGAAACACCATATATTTT. It yields the protein CASSLGQGFSGNTIYF. The whole variable domain, filled in from reference TRBV7-2 and TRBJ1-3, reads GAGVSQSPSNKVTEKGKDVELRCDPISGHTALYWYRQSLGQGLEFLIYFQGNSAPDKSGLPSDRFSAERTGGSVSTLTIQRTQQEDSAVYLCASSLGQGFSGNTIYFGEGSWLTVV.

This clone was seen more than once but under ten times. The chain couples TRBV3-1 (or the pseudogene TRBV3-2) to TRBJ1-1; possibly TRBD1 for D (6 bases). The germline V gene has CDR1 LGHDT and CDR2 YNNKEL (reference sequence). Deletions cut 1 base from V and 5 bases from J, with 14 bases between. The CDR3 consists of 15 residues. The CDR3, as DNA: TGTGCCAGCAGCCAAGCGATCACAGGGTCTACTGAAGCTTTCTTT. This gives the protein CASSQAITGSTEAFF.

This chain connects TRBV7-9 to TRBJ2-1, with TRBD1 matching over 7 bases. The CDR3 contains 14 residues. CDR1 and CDR2 from the germline V gene are SEHNR and FQNEAQ (reference sequence). V shed 1 base and J 9 bases; nucleotides not matched to a gene: 6. CDR3 coding DNA: TGTGCCAGCAGCTTAGGGGGTGCAGGGGGTGAGCAGTTCTTC. Its protein product is CASSLGGAGGEQFF. The full variable domain, rest sourced from reference TRBV7-9 and TRBJ2-1, is DTGVSQNPRHKITKRGQNVTFRCDPISEHNRLYWYRQTLGQGPEFLTYFQNEAQLEKSRLLSDRFSAERPKGSFSTLEIQRTEQGDSAMYLCASSLGGAGGEQFFGPGTRLTVL.

The chain carries TRBV6-2 or TRBV6-3 and TRBJ2-3; no clear D. V gave up 5 bases and J gave up 6 bases, with 9 bases separating them. The germline V gene encodes CDR1 MNHEY and CDR2 SVGEGT. This CDR3 is 12 amino acids long. In DNA form, the CDR3 reads TGTGCCAGCAGTATCTCTAGGGATACGCAGTATTTT. Translating gives CASSISRDTQYF.

The rearrangement uses TRBV18 and TRBJ2-7; 7 positions match TRBD1. This CDR3 region has 14 residues. V trimming: 5 bases; J trimming: 3 bases; junction bases outside the gene matches: 7. Germline-derived CDR1 and CDR2 are KGHSH and LQKENI. The CDR3 loop reads CASSSRQGNYEQYF. In nucleotides, the CDR3 is TGTGCCAGCTCATCTAGACAGGGCAACTACGAGCAGTACTTC.

This clone appeared a few times. In DNA, the CDR3 is TGTGCCAGCAGCGTCGGGGGGATCACAGATACGCAGTATTTT. Translated, it gives CASSVGGITDTQYF. The V call is TRBV9, the J call TRBJ2-3; TRBD2 matches at 7 bases. In germline, CDR1 is SGDLS, CDR2 YYNGEE. The CDR3 loop spans 14 amino acids. J lost 2 bases, V lost 2 bases, and 2 bases had no gene match.

This clone has only one observation. The chain links TRBV11-2 to TRBJ1-5; D is possibly TRBD1 (6 bases). The ends were cut back, 1 base at V and 4 bases at J, with 11 bases in the middle. The germline V gene encodes CDR1 SGHAT and CDR2 FQNNGV. The CDR3 has 15 residues. This CDR3 reads CASSLVGQGNQPQHF. CDR3 coding DNA: TGTGCCAGCAGCTTAGTCGGGCAGGGGAATCAGCCCCAGCATTTT.